This T cell receptor beta chain was captured in a study of OX40 agonist ivuxolimab in advanced cancers. For the wider study: Ivuxolimab was an agonistic, fully human IgG2 monoclonal antibody directed against OX40 (CD134), a costimulatory receptor. Patients were allowed to have had prior anti-PD-1, anti-PD-L1 or anti-CTLA-4 therapy, and around two fifths of the dose-escalation patients had been treated with checkpoint inhibitors. Intravenous ivuxolimab was administered to patients every 2 weeks at six dose levels: 0.01, 0.1, 0.3, 1.5, 3 and 10 mg/kg. Of the roughly 54 dose-escalation patients, hepatocellular carcinoma was present in around 20, melanoma in approximately 15, renal cell carcinoma in 9 and head and neck cancer in 9. The purpose of peripheral TCRbeta sequencing was to test whether ivuxolimab changed TCR sequence diversity and led to clonal T-cell expansion. The paper reports the monotherapy dose-escalation portion (N = 52 patients) of the phase I ivuxolimab trial. In the dose-escalation cohort, about four fifths of patients were male, and the mean age was 60 years with a range of about 20 to 90. Partial responses were achieved by three dose-escalation patients, of whom one had hepatocellular carcinoma and two had cutaneous melanoma. Overall study results and their limits: In the 0.1-3.0 mg/kg groups, partial responders had among the lowest normalized peripheral clonal expansion, particularly in CD8+ T cells. Low levels of normalized T-cell clonal expansion were also seen in some patients who did not respond. The antigen specificity of the clonally expanded peripheral T cells was not determined. At doses of 0.1 to 3.0 mg/kg, clonal expansion of both CD4+ and CD8+ blood T cells was observed from baseline to week 6. After ivuxolimab, more expanded clones were found on average in CD8+ T cells than in CD4+ T cells.

To sequence the TCRbeta CDR3 region, genomic DNA was isolated from the sorted cells. The immunoSEQ Assay was used for sequencing of TCRbeta CDR3 regions. In TCRdb, the immuneACCESS table is reduced to in-frame sequences with V and J assigned. These tables do not hold every clone; where another copy was compared, an unresolved V gene accounts for under half, and the others remain unexplained. Here the sample has 85,000 to 100,000 clones; 85% to 95% occur a single time. The leading ten clones occupy around 0.25% of the sample. From V the trimming removes 2 bases and from J it removes 4 bases, while the gene matches leave 8 bases of the junction unaccounted for. Including the terminal cysteine and phenylalanine, the CDR3 comprises 16 residues. The DNA shown is the 48-base CDR3, in frame from base 1. For CDR1 and CDR2, the germline V gene lists MNHEY and SVGAGI. The trial excluded patients who had a history of autoimmune disease or were on systemic immunosuppression. In every dose cohort, peripheral blood was drawn for TCR sequencing at baseline, cycle 4 day 1, and cycle 7 day 1. The samples were taken from a phase I, first-in-human, multicenter, open-label dose-escalation trial of ivuxolimab. The trial enrolled adults with locally advanced or metastatic head and neck squamous cell, hepatocellular, melanoma or renal cell carcinoma. Before TCR sequencing, CD4+ and CD8+ T cells were separately sorted from peripheral blood.

Points on this clone: Its antigen remains undetermined. Base qualities are missing; no much larger clone stands one base away.

The sequence was obtained from an adult with an advanced solid tumor such as melanoma, head and neck, liver or kidney cancer. The chain was built from TRBV6-5 and TRBJ1-2; the central 9 bases match TRBD1. The material sequenced was CD4+ or CD8+ T cells sorted from blood, taken in a trial of the OX40 agonist ivuxolimab. The CDR3 in this case is CASSYQRTGGGYGYTF. The DNA reads TGTGCCAGCAGTTACCAACGCACAGGGGGCGGCTATGGCTACACCTTC.